This T cell receptor beta chain emerged from a study of T cells in Graves' hyperthyroidism and ophthalmopathy. Researchers amplified the TCR beta CDR3 regions from RNA transcripts. During a first-round RT-PCR of the TCR CDR3, the HTBI primer set was used. TCRdb re-analysed the multiplex PCR reads in MiXCR, keeping a single row per CDR3 protein. The sample holds about 320,000 distinct CDR3 sequences, over 15% seen once. Germline values: CDR1 SGHRS, CDR2 YFSETQ. This CDR3 spans 15 amino acids. Trimming left V 5 bases short and J 7 bases short, with 19 bases between. The sample comprised blood. The rearrangement links TRBV5-1 to TRBJ1-3; possible D gene TRBD1, 5 bases. This receptor was obtained from a man aged 25-40 years with Graves' hyperthyroidism. The CDR3 loop reads CASRPNGAKGNTIYF. The DNA for the CDR3 is TGCGCCAGCAGACCTAACGGGGCGAAAGGGAACACCATATATTTT.